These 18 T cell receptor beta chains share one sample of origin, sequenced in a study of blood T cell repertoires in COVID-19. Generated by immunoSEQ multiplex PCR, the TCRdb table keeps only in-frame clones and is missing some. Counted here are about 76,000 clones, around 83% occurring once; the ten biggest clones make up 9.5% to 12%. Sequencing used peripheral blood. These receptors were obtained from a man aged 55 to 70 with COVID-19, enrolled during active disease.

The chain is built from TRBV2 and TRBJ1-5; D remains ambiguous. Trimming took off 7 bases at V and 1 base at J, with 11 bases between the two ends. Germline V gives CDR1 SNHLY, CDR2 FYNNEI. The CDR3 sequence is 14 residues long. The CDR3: CASTVASSNQPQHF. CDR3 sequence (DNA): TGTGCCAGCACCGTTGCTAGCAGCAATCAGCCCCAGCATTTT.

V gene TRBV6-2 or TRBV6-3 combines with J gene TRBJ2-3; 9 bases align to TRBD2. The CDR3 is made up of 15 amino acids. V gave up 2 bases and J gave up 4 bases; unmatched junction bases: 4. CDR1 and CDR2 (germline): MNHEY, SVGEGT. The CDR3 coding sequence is TGTGCCAGCAGTTACCGCGGGACTAGCCCAGATACGCAGTATTTT. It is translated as CASSYRGTSPDTQYF.

The chain's CDR3 is CASSPRTETGELFF. The CDR3 DNA sequence: TGTGCCAGCTCACCGCGGACAGAAACCGGGGAGCTGTTTTTT. The rearrangement links TRBV18 to TRBJ2-2; a possible D gene is TRBD1 (6 bases). Germline V CDR1 and CDR2: KGHSH, LQKENI. V lost 3 bases and J lost 5, with 10 bases in between. The CDR3 is 14 residues long.

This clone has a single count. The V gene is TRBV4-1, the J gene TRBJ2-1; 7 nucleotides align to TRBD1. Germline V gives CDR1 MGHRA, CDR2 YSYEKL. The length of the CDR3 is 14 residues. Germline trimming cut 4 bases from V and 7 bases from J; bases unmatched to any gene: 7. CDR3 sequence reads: CASSPTGLGNEQFF. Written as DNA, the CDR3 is TGCGCCAGCAGCCCGACAGGGCTGGGTAATGAGCAGTTCTTC.

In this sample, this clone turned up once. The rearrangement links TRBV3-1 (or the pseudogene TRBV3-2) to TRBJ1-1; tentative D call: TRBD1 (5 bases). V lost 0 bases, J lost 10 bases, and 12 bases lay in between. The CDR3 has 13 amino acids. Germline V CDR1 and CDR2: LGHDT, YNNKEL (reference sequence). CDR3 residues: CASSQEGGNIAFF. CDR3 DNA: TGTGCCAGCAGCCAAGAGGGGGGGAATATAGCTTTCTTT.

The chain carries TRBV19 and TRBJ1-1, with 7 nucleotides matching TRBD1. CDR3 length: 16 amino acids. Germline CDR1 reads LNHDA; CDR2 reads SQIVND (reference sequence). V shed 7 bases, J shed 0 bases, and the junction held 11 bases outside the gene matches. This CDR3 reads CASIPRTGVMNTEAFF. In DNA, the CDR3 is TGTGCCAGTATCCCGAGGACAGGAGTAATGAACACTGAAGCTTTCTTT.

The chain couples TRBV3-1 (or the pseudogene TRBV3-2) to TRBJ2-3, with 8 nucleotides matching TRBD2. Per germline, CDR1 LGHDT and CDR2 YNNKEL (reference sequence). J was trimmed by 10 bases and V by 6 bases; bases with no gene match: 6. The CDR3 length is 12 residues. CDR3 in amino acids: CASRHSGSPQYF. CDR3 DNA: TGTGCCAGCAGACACAGCGGGAGTCCGCAGTATTTT.

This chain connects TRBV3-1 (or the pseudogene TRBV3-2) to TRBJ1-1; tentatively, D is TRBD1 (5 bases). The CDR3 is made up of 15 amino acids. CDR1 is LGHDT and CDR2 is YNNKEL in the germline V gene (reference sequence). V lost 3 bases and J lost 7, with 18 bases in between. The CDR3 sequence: CASSHQGSTTLEAFF. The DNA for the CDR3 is TGTGCCAGCAGCCATCAGGGCTCGACCACACTTGAAGCTTTCTTT.

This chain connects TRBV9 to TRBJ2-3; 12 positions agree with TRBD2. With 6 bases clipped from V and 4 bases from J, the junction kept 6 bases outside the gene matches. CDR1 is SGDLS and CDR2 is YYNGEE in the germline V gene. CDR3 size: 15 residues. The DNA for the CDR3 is TGTGCCAGCACCAGGACTAGCGGGATCGCAGATACGCAGTATTTT. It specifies CASTRTSGIADTQYF. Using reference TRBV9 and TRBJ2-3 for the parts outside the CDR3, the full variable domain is DSGVTQTPKHLITATGQRVTLRCSPRSGDLSVYWYQQSLDQGLQFLIQYYNGEERAKGNILERFSAQQFPDLHSELNLSSLELGDSALYFCASTRTSGIADTQYFGPGTRLTVL.

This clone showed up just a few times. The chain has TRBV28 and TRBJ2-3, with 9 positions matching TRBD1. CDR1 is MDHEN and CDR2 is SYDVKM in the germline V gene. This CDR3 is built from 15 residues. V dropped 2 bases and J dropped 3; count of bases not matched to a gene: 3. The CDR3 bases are TGTGCCAGCAGTTTAAGGGACAGGGCAACAGATACGCAGTATTTT. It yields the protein CASSLRDRATDTQYF.

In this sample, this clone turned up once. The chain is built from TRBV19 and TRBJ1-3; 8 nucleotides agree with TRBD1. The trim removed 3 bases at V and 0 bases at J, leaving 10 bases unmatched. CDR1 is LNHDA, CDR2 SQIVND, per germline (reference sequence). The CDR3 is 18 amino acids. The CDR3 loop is CASSIETGATFSGNTIYF. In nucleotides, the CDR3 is TGTGCCAGTAGTATCGAGACAGGGGCCACCTTCTCTGGAAACACCATATATTTT.

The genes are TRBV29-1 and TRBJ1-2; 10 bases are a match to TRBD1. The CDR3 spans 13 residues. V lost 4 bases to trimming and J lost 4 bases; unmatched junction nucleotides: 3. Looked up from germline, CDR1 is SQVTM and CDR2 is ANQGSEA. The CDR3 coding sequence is TGCAGCGTTGCGGACAGGGGGGCCTATGGCTACACCTTC. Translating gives CSVADRGAYGYTF. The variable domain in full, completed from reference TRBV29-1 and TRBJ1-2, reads SAVISQKPSRDICQRGTSLTIQCQVDSQVTMMFWYRQQPGQSLTLIATANQGSEATYESGFVIDKFPISRPNLTFSTLTVSNMSPEDSSIYLCSVADRGAYGYTFGSGTRLTVV.

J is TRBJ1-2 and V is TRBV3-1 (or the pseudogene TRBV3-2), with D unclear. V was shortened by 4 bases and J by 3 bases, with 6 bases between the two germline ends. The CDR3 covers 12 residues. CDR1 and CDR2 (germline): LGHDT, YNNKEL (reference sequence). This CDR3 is CASSPGYYGYTF. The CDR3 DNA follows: TGTGCCAGCAGCCCGGGGTACTATGGCTACACCTTC.

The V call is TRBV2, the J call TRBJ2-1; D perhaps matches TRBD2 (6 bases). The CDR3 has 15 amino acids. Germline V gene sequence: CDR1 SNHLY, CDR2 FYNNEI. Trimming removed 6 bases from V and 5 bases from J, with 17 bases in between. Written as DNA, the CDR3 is TGTGCCAGCAGCCCCAGGACTATGGAAAACAATGAGCAGTTCTTC. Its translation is CASSPRTMENNEQFF.

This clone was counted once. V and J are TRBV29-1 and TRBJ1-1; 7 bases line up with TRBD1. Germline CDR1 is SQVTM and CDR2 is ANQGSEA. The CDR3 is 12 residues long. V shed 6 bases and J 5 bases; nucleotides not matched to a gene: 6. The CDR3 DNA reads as TGCAGCGTCAACAGGGGAAGTACTGAAGCTTTCTTT. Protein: CSVNRGSTEAFF.

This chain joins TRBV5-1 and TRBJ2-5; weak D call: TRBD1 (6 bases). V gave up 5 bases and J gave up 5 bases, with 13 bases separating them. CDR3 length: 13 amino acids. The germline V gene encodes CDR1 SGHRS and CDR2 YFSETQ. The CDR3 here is CASSNREGETQYF. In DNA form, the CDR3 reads TGCGCCAGCAGTAACAGGGAAGGGGAGACCCAGTACTTC.

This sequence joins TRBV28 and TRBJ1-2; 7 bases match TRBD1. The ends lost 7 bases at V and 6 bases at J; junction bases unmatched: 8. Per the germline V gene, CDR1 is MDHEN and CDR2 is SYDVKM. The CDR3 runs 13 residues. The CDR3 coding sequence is TGTGCCAGCATCCCGACAGGGAGAGATGGCTACACCTTC. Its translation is CASIPTGRDGYTF.

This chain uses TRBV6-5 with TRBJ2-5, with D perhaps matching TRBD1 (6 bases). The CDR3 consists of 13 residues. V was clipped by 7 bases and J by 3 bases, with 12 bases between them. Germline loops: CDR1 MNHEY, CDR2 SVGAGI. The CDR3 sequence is CASKPQGEETQYF. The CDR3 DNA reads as TGTGCCAGCAAACCACAGGGAGAAGAGACCCAGTACTTC.